Reported below is one T cell receptor (beta chain). Its cognate antigen is unknown. These data come from a study of OX40 agonist ivuxolimab in advanced cancers. Turning to the study itself: While on treatment, patients had intravenous ivuxolimab at 0.01 to 10 mg/kg every 2 weeks. Study-wide points: Among the lowest peripheral clonal expansion occurred in 0.1-3.0 mg/kg partial responders.

TCRdb's table, derived via immunoSEQ multiplex PCR, lists solely in-frame clones and lacks some. Found here are fewer than 85,000 clones, around 85% of them singletons; the top ten hold 1.5% to 2%. The CDR3 extends over 15 amino acids. With V trimmed by 8 bases and J by 6 bases, 11 bases remained unmatched. CDR1 is SGHVS, CDR2 FQNEAQ, per germline. The genes are TRBV7-8 and TRBJ2-7, with 12 nucleotides matching TRBD2. The material was CD4+ or CD8+ T cells sorted from blood, obtained in a trial of the OX40 agonist ivuxolimab. The sequence was collected from an adult with an advanced solid tumor such as melanoma, head and neck, liver or kidney cancer. This CDR3 is CASGNRLAGVSEQYF. CDR3 nucleotide sequence: TGTGCCAGCGGAAACCGACTAGCGGGAGTTAGCGAGCAGTACTTC.